The TCR beta chain under discussion was sequenced for a study of CD8+ T cells in alopecia areata (dated by TCRdb to between 2017 and 2018). About the full investigation: High-throughput TCRbeta sequencing was used to examine T cell clonal expansion in alopecia areata in both the C3H/HeJ mouse model and human patients. TCRbeta CDR3 regions were amplified by immunoSEQ multiplex PCR using 35 Vbeta forward and 13 Jbeta reverse primers. Scalp tissue and sorted CD4+ and CD8+ peripheral blood T cells from patchy and totalis/universalis alopecia areata patients and from healthy controls were covered by human TCRbeta sequencing. RNA was extracted with the PAXgene miRNA kit for fixed scalp, the miRNeasy kit for PBMCs, and the RNeasy kit for mouse skin. Scalp clonality was compared across normal scalp (n=4), patchy alopecia areata scalp (n=8), and alopecia totalis/universalis scalp (n=8). Overall results and qualifications from the work: Compared with normal scalp, lesional scalp had higher clonality and more expanded CD8+ clones, particularly in alopecia totalis/universalis, a pattern that suggests antigenic drive. Scalp TCR repertoire analysis is complicated because resident alphabeta T cells in normal human skin are also sequenced, whereas mouse skin is dominated by gammadelta T cells. TCR sequences shared between patients were less clear than in mice, possibly partly because of HLA diversity in the patient population.

Preparation of the library involved the immunoSEQ multiplex PCR assay. To provide template for TCR sequencing, every sample had RNA extracted and reverse transcribed into cDNA. SuperScript III was used for first-strand cDNA synthesis, primed with a 2:1 mix of oligo-dT and random hexamers. A synthetic immune receptor repertoire was used to gauge amplification bias, and whatever bias remained was removed computationally. As for the original processing: Raw reads were preprocessed for error removal, and CDR3 was defined according to IMGT conventions as running from the conserved cysteine to phenylalanine. Clonality was calculated as 1 minus Shannon entropy normalized by log2 of the number of productive unique TCRs. Whether scalp clones were CD4 or CD8 was inferred by matching scalp TCRbeta sequences against CD4 and CD8 repertoires sorted from blood. TCRdb stores this immuneACCESS table with in-frame sequences only. Part of the clones is absent; in the studies checked, under half of the shortfall reflects unresolved V genes, and no reason is known for the rest. V and J calls plus clone size are reproduced from that table; the DNA served to infer D and trimming. Counted in this sample were approximately 82,000 clones; roughly half of them appeared once. 5.5% to 6.5% of the sample lies in the top ten.

V is trimmed back by 3 bases and J by 5 bases, and the junction contains 7 bases that no gene match accounts for. CDR1 is given as SGHTA and CDR2 as FQGNSA, both from the germline V gene. The CDR3 spans 15 residues, from the cysteine through the phenylalanine. The retained sequence is limited to the CDR3, 45 bases, with the frame set at the first base. From alopecia areata patients, peripheral blood was collected along with lesional scalp punch biopsies. After PBMCs were isolated by density centrifugation and stained for CD3, CD4 and CD8, a FACSAria was used to sort CD4+ and CD8+ T cells. As part of a multicenter biomarker study, untreated alopecia areata patients were recruited. In 4 to 6 patients from the biomarker study, the blood CD8+ T cells went through an additional sort into NKG2D-low and NKG2D-high fractions. A word on this clone: This clone's antigen is unknown. No base-level quality is on record; no much larger clone is a single base apart.

Recombination linked TRBV7-2 to TRBJ2-1, with 7 bases aligning to TRBD1. This clonotype originated in a human donor with alopecia areata. The sample consisted of NKG2D-high CD8+ T cells sorted from blood. This specimen's cell subset or site label, interpreted: sorted CD8+ NKG2D-high blood T cells. The CDR3 amino acid sequence is: CASSLLGTADNEQFF. The nucleotide sequence is given as TGTGCCAGCAGCTTGCTCGGGACAGCTGACAATGAGCAGTTCTTC. Joined to the reference TRBV7-2 and TRBJ2-1 proteins, this CDR3 gives the full variable domain: GAGVSQSPSNKVTEKGKDVELRCDPISGHTALYWYRQSLGQGLEFLIYFQGNSAPDKSGLPSDRFSAERTGGSVSTLTIQRTQQEDSAVYLCASSLLGTADNEQFFGPGTRLTVL.